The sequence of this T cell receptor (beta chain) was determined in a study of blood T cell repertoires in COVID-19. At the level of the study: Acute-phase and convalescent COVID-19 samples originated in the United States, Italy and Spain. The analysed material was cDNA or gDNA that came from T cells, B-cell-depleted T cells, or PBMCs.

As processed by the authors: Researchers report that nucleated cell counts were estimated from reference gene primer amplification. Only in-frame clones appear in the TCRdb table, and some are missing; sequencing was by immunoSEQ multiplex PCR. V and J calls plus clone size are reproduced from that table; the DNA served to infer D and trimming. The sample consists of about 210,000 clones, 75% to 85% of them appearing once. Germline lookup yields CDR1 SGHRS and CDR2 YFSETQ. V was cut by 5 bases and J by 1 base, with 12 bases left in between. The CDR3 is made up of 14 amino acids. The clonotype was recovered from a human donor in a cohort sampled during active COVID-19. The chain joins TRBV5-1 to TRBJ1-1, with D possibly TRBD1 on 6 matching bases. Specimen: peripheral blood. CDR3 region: CASRRRTENTEAFF. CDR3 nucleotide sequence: TGCGCCAGCAGGAGGAGGACAGAGAACACTGAAGCTTTCTTT. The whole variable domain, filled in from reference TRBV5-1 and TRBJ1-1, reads KAGVTQTPRYLIKTRGQQVTLSCSPISGHRSVSWYQQTPGQGLQFLFEYFSETQRNKGNFPGRFSGRQFSNSRSEMNVSTLELGDSALYLCASRRRTENTEAFFGQGTRLTVV.